The 18 T cell receptor beta chains reported below all come from one sample, sequenced in a study of shared clonotypes between healthy human individuals. Clones were sequenced by immunoSEQ multiplex PCR, and TCRdb holds only the in-frame ones, with some missing. The data show 1.5 million to 2.5 million clones, about 95% seen once. CD45RO-negative, CCR7-selected cells formed the naive CD8 fraction, which excluded terminally differentiated effector memory CD45RA+ cells. The sample consisted of naive CD8+ T cells sorted from blood. The receptor source for this set is a man between 18 and 29 years old in good health.

The chain couples TRBV27 to TRBJ1-1, with D perhaps TRBD1 (5 bases). This CDR3 comprises 13 residues. Germline lookup yields CDR1 MNHEY and CDR2 SMNVEV (reference sequence). The germline V and J ends were trimmed by 3 bases and 4 bases, with 9 bases remaining between them. The CDR3 region is CASSFLGATEAFF. The CDR3 coding sequence is TGTGCCAGCAGTTTCTTAGGGGCCACTGAAGCTTTCTTT.

The genes are TRBV28 and TRBJ1-2; D remains unclear. This CDR3 is 13 amino acids long. The germline gives CDR1 MDHEN, CDR2 SYDVKM. Trimming took off 3 bases at V and 0 bases at J, with 5 bases between the two ends. The CDR3 is CASSFRSNYGYTF. CDR3 DNA sequence: TGTGCCAGCAGTTTTCGGTCTAACTATGGCTACACCTTC.

The chain joins TRBV19 to TRBJ2-5; maybe TRBD2 (6 bases). Germline V gives CDR1 LNHDA, CDR2 SQIVND (reference sequence). V was trimmed by 6 bases and J by 0 bases, leaving 8 bases between them. CDR3 size: 13 residues. CDR3 nucleotide sequence: TGTGCCAGTAGACGGGAGCACCAAGAGACCCAGTACTTC. This gives the protein CASRREHQETQYF.

The chain couples TRBV4-1 to TRBJ1-2; no clear D gene. CDR3 size: 16 residues. V was shortened by 0 bases and J by 2 bases, with 13 bases between the two germline ends. Germline assignment: CDR1 MGHRA and CDR2 YSYEKL. The CDR3 DNA sequence: TGCGCCAGCAGCCAAGAGCCCAGAAACTTAAACTATGGCTACACCTTC. Amino acid sequence: CASSQEPRNLNYGYTF.

The sample holds one count of this clone. Distinct nucleotide sequences in the sample also encode this CDR3. This chain's CDR3 is CASSPTGYEQYF. The CDR3 DNA reads as TGCGCCAGCAGCCCGACCGGCTACGAGCAGTACTTC. V is TRBV5-1 and J is TRBJ2-7; unclear D gene. Deletions cut 4 bases from V and 3 bases from J, with 8 bases between. From germline, CDR1 is SGHRS and CDR2 YFSETQ. The CDR3 is made up of 12 amino acids. Drawing the rest from reference TRBV5-1 and TRBJ2-7, the complete variable domain is KAGVTQTPRYLIKTRGQQVTLSCSPISGHRSVSWYQQTPGQGLQFLFEYFSETQRNKGNFPGRFSGRQFSNSRSEMNVSTLELGDSALYLCASSPTGYEQYFGPGTRLTVT.

This clone occurred once. The V call is TRBV5-4, the J call TRBJ2-5, with TRBD1 as a possible D gene (6 bases). From germline, CDR1 is SGHNT and CDR2 YYREEE (reference sequence). Trimming left V 4 bases short and J 5 bases short, with 15 bases between. The CDR3 contains 14 residues. The CDR3 DNA is TGTGCCAGCAGCCTGGGGCAGGGGTACGAGACCCAGTACTTC. Residues: CASSLGQGYETQYF. Variable domain in full (rest from reference TRBV5-4 and TRBJ2-5): ETGVTQSPTHLIKTRGQQVTLRCSSQSGHNTVSWYQQALGQGPQFIFQYYREEENGRGNFPPRFSGLQFPNYSSELNVNALELDDSALYLCASSLGQGYETQYFGPGTRLLVL.

The chain is built from TRBV29-1 and TRBJ2-2; D is undetermined. The CDR3 totals 17 residues. V was shortened by 7 bases and J by 3 bases, with 24 bases between the two germline ends. Germline V gives CDR1 SQVTM, CDR2 ANQGSEA. CDR3 region: CSAVTETTNHHTGELFF. As DNA, the CDR3 is TGCAGCGCTGTCACAGAGACCACTAACCACCACACCGGGGAGCTGTTTTTT.

The rearrangement uses TRBV5-6 and TRBJ1-6; 7 bases are shared with TRBD1. V lost 3 bases and J lost 8; bases outside the gene matches: 11. The CDR3 length is 16 residues. The V gene's germline CDR1 is SGHDT and CDR2 YYEEEE. The DNA of the CDR3 is TGTGCCAGCAGCTCGGCAGGTACAGGGGAGGATTCACCCCTCCACTTT. Encoded protein: CASSSAGTGEDSPLHF.

The chain recombines TRBV5-4 with TRBJ2-7; no clear D gene. The CDR3 sequence is 14 residues long. Germline V gene lookup returns CDR1 SGHNT and CDR2 YYREEE (reference sequence). Trimming shortened V by 2 bases and J by 3 bases, and 12 bases separated the two germline ends. Written as DNA, the CDR3 is TGTGCCAGCAGCTTTCACGGCAGCTACTACGAGCAGTACTTC. Its protein product is CASSFHGSYYEQYF.

This clone was observed a few times. The V and J genes are TRBV29-1 and TRBJ1-1; no clear D gene. The CDR3 runs 13 residues. Between the trimmed V and J ends, which lost 0 bases and 0 bases, there was a span of 5 bases. Looked up from germline, CDR1 is SQVTM and CDR2 is ANQGSEA. DNA of the CDR3: TGCAGCGTTGAAGACACAGTGAACACTGAAGCTTTCTTT. Translating it yields CSVEDTVNTEAFF.

V usage is TRBV15 and J usage is TRBJ2-7, with TRBD1 identical over 9 bases. The ends lost 0 bases at V and 0 bases at J; junction bases unmatched: 0. CDR3 length: 15 amino acids. Germline assignment: CDR1 LNHNV and CDR2 YYDKDF (reference sequence). This CDR3 is CATSREDRGSYEQYF. The CDR3, as DNA: TGTGCCACCAGCAGAGAGGACAGGGGCTCCTACGAGCAGTACTTC.

The chain carries TRBV4-1 and TRBJ2-5, with D maybe TRBD2 (5 bases). The germline gives CDR1 MGHRA, CDR2 YSYEKL. This CDR3 has 16 residues. V gave up 0 bases and J gave up 5 bases, with 16 bases separating them. This CDR3 reads CASSQDRRRTGETQYF. CDR3 coding DNA: TGCGCCAGCAGCCAAGATCGTCGGCGAACGGGGGAGACCCAGTACTTC.

The chain links TRBV7-9 to TRBJ2-1; D gene ambiguous. Deletions cut 5 bases from V and 10 bases from J, with 15 bases between. The length of the CDR3 is 13 residues. Germline CDR1 and CDR2: SEHNR and FQNEAQ (reference sequence). DNA for the CDR3: TGTGCCAGCAGCCTAACATACAGTGGCGAGCAGTTCTTC. Protein: CASSLTYSGEQFF. The entire variable domain, with the rest obtained from reference TRBV7-9 and TRBJ2-1, is as follows: DTGVSQNPRHKITKRGQNVTFRCDPISEHNRLYWYRQTLGQGPEFLTYFQNEAQLEKSRLLSDRFSAERPKGSFSTLEIQRTEQGDSAMYLCASSLTYSGEQFFGPGTRLTVL.

This sequence joins TRBV29-1 and TRBJ2-3; the D is unclear. Germline values: CDR1 SQVTM, CDR2 ANQGSEA. This CDR3 spans 12 amino acids. The germline V and J ends were trimmed by 4 bases and 4 bases, with 9 bases remaining between them. The CDR3 DNA reads as TGCAGCGTTGTCTCTTCGGCAGATACGCAGTATTTT. It codes for CSVVSSADTQYF.

This sequence joins TRBV2 and TRBJ2-5, with D unclear. Germline CDR1 SNHLY, CDR2 FYNNEI. V shed 6 bases and J shed 11 bases, with 22 bases lying between them. The CDR3 has 14 residues. CDR3 sequence reads: CASRPPAAPNEQYF. The CDR3 bases are TGTGCCAGCAGACCCCCCGCGGCTCCTAATGAGCAGTACTTC.

In regard to this clone: Within the sample, other DNA sequences also encode this same CDR3. The chain carries TRBV6-5 and TRBJ2-7; the match to TRBD2 covers 9 bases. Germline trimming cut 4 bases from V and 4 bases from J; bases unmatched to any gene: 5. The CDR3 length is 14 residues. Germline assignment: CDR1 MNHEY and CDR2 SVGAGI. The DNA for the CDR3 is TGTGCCAGCAGTTCAGGGCTAGCGGGGTACGAGCAGTACTTC. Translating gives CASSSGLAGYEQYF.

V and J are TRBV5-4 and TRBJ2-1, with 7 nucleotides matching TRBD2. The V and J ends lost 3 bases and 8 bases, in that order; junction bases with no gene match: 8. Germline V gene sequence: CDR1 SGHNT, CDR2 YYREEE (reference sequence). The CDR3 length is 14 residues. The CDR3, as DNA: TGTGCCAGCAGCTCCCAGGGCGGGAGCGATGAGCAGTTCTTC. Amino acid sequence: CASSSQGGSDEQFF.

The rearrangement links TRBV6-5 to TRBJ2-7; no firm D call. CDR1 and CDR2 from the germline V gene are MNHEY and SVGAGI. CDR3 length equals 13 residues. V was pared by 6 bases and J by 3 bases, with 12 bases between. The CDR3 DNA reads TGTGCCAGCAGCCCCACCGTGGGCTACGAGCAGTACTTC. Its translation: CASSPTVGYEQYF.